One and the same sample provided the 15 T cell receptor beta chains below, sequenced in a study of regulatory T cells in long-lasting Graves disease. Arm-PCR of CDR3 regions with iRepertoire HTBI primers generated TCR beta libraries. In TCRdb, the multiplex PCR reads were re-called with MiXCR into one record per CDR3 protein. The sample records about 210,000 distinct CDR3 sequences, roughly a fifth being singletons. As for time point: newly diagnosed GD, antithyroid drugs for less than 3 months. Following extraction of RNA from PBMCs, that RNA was used to make the TCR library. This sample was also put to use in a study of T cells in Graves' hyperthyroidism and ophthalmopathy.

Source: peripheral blood mononuclear cells (PBMCs), taken at new diagnosis, from a patient treated with antithyroid drugs. The receptors come from a young woman with Graves disease.

This clonotype was counted many times. The chain employs TRBV20-1 and TRBJ1-6; D uncertain. The V gene lost 3 bases and the J gene lost 4 bases, with 7 bases spanning the gap. The germline gives CDR1 DFQATT, CDR2 SNEGSKA (reference sequence). This CDR3 spans 13 amino acids. The CDR3 DNA is TGCAGTGCTAGTAGGCAGTATAATTCACCCCTCCACTTT. As protein: CSASRQYNSPLHF.

The chain employs TRBV7-6 and TRBJ2-7, with 8 bases aligning to TRBD2. The CDR3 covers 15 residues. Germline V gene data show CDR1 as SGHVS and CDR2 as FNYEAQ. The V segment lost 6 bases and the J segment 0 bases; nucleotides outside the gene matches: 7. The CDR3 nucleotides read TGTGCCAGCAGGACAACTAGCGGAAGCTCCTACGAGCAGTACTTC. Protein: CASRTTSGSSYEQYF.

The chain combines TRBV5-1 with TRBJ1-1; the D is unclear. Trimming removed 2 bases from V and 0 bases from J, with 17 bases in between. Germline assignment: CDR1 SGHRS and CDR2 YFSETQ. The CDR3 contains 17 residues. The CDR3 is CASSFHTGSPMNTEAFF. The CDR3 region has the DNA TGCGCCAGCAGCTTCCATACCGGGAGCCCAATGAACACTGAAGCTTTCTTT.

With respect to this clonotype: A far more abundant clone sits one base away, making this likely a read error. This chain uses TRBV11-2 with TRBJ2-5, with 12 bases matching TRBD2. Germline V gene sequence: CDR1 SGHAT, CDR2 FQNNGV. The CDR3 has 17 residues. For the CDR3, the DNA is TGTGCCGGCAGGGGTCTGACTAGCGGGAGATCTCAAGAGACCCAGTACTTC. Translated, it gives CAGRGLTSGRSQETQYF.

The sample holds a few counts of this clonotype. This could be a read error, since a much larger clone is one nucleotide away. The CDR3 carries no conserved terminal phenylalanine or tryptophan, so it likely arises from a read error. The J gene is TRBJ2-7, the V gene TRBV7-9; D gene uncertain. CDR3 size: 13 residues. V lost 5 bases, J lost 4 bases, and 12 bases lay in between. In germline, CDR1 is SEHNR, CDR2 FQNEAQ (reference sequence). The CDR3 DNA is TGTGCCAGCAGCGAAGTGGGTTCTTACGAGCAGTACCTC. It specifies CASSEVGSYEQYL.

This clonotype was counted at least ten times. The rearrangement uses TRBV20-1 and TRBJ2-1, with 7 bases fitting TRBD2. The V gene end was trimmed by 3 bases and the J gene end by 8 bases; junction bases not matched to a gene: 10. CDR1 and CDR2 (germline): DFQATT, SNEGSKA (reference sequence). The CDR3 contains 14 residues. The CDR3 here is CSARAAGVIHEQFF. CDR3 bases: TGCAGTGCTAGGGCGGCGGGAGTTATTCATGAGCAGTTCTTC.

Comments on this clonotype: This may be a read error, as it is one base from a much larger clone. The rearrangement links TRBV7-3 to TRBJ2-3; perhaps TRBD1 as D (5 bases). Trimming shortened V by 5 bases and J by 4 bases, and 10 bases separated the two germline ends. The germline gives CDR1 SGHTA, CDR2 FQGTGA. The CDR3 is 13 amino acids. The CDR3 loop reads CASSPARADTQYF. The CDR3 nucleotides are TGTGCCAGCAGCCCGGCCAGGGCAGATACGCAGTATTTT.

This clonotype was seen repeatedly, ten times or more. The chain combines TRBV5-1 with TRBJ1-1, with 10 bases identical to TRBD1. This CDR3 has 16 residues. V lost 4 bases to trimming and J lost 3 bases; unmatched junction nucleotides: 9. Germline V gives CDR1 SGHRS, CDR2 YFSETQ. The CDR3 nucleotides are TGCGCCAGCAGCGGCCCTCCCGGGACAGGGGACACTGAAGCTTTCTTT. Residues: CASSGPPGTGDTEAFF. The full variable domain, completed using reference TRBV5-1 and TRBJ1-1, is KAGVTQTPRYLIKTRGQQVTLSCSPISGHRSVSWYQQTPGQGLQFLFEYFSETQRNKGNFPGRFSGRQFSNSRSEMNVSTLELGDSALYLCASSGPPGTGDTEAFFGQGTRLTVV.

The V call is TRBV19, the J call TRBJ1-5; D call uncertain. With 8 bases removed from V and 3 bases from J, the gap between germline ends came to 17 bases. Germline V lookup: CDR1 LNHDA, CDR2 SQIVND (reference sequence). CDR3 length: 15 residues. CDR3 sequence (DNA): TGTGCCAGTGGTGAGTACACGGGGATCAATCAGCCCCAGCATTTT. It codes for CASGEYTGINQPQHF.

In this sample, this clonotype turned up a few times. The chain uses TRBV6-5 and TRBJ1-1; D is unresolved. Germline V gene data show CDR1 as MNHEY and CDR2 as SVGAGI. V shed 2 bases and J shed 4 bases, with 5 bases lying between them. CDR3 length: 12 amino acids. The CDR3 sequence: CASSYGTTEAFF. The CDR3, as DNA: TGTGCCAGCAGTTACGGCACCACTGAAGCTTTCTTT.

The chain carries TRBV5-4 and TRBJ1-3; D is perhaps TRBD1 (6 bases). Looked up from germline, CDR1 is SGHNT and CDR2 is YYREEE (reference sequence). V was trimmed by 3 bases and J by 5 bases, leaving 12 bases between them. The CDR3 runs to 14 residues. Here the CDR3 reads CASSYQGRRNTIYF. In DNA form, the CDR3 reads TGTGCCAGCAGCTATCAGGGGCGACGAAACACCATATATTTT.

V gene TRBV28 combines with J gene TRBJ1-2, with TRBD1 as a possible D gene (6 bases). This CDR3 region has 14 residues. The germline V gene has CDR1 MDHEN and CDR2 SYDVKM. V dropped 1 base and J dropped 7 bases, with 13 bases sitting between them. CDR3 bases: TGTGCCAGCAGTTTATTGGTGGGGGCTGGTGGCTACACCTTC. Translation: CASSLLVGAGGYTF.

The genes are TRBV7-2 and TRBJ2-2, with 7 bases fitting TRBD1. This CDR3 region has 14 residues. Germline V CDR1 and CDR2: SGHTA, FQGNSA. V was pared by 5 bases and J by 1 base, with 1 base of the junction left unmatched. The CDR3 region has the DNA TGTGCCAGCAGCCGGACAGGGAACACCGGGGAGCTGTTTTTT. It codes for CASSRTGNTGELFF.

J is TRBJ2-7 and V is TRBV6-1, with 9 nucleotides matching TRBD1. CDR1 and CDR2 from the germline V gene are MNHNS and SASEGT. The CDR3 length is 13 residues. After removal of 7 bases from V and 3 bases from J, the junction contained 4 bases not matched to a gene. CDR3 DNA: TGTGCCAGCAATCGGGACAGGGTCTACGAGCAGTACTTC. Translating gives CASNRDRVYEQYF.

This clonotype was detected only a few times. The V call is TRBV19, the J call TRBJ2-3, with 7 bases fitting TRBD2. The V gene's germline CDR1 is LNHDA and CDR2 SQIVND (reference sequence). This CDR3 region has 14 residues. V lost 3 bases and J lost 6; bases outside the gene matches: 6. CDR3 DNA sequence: TGTGCCAGTAGTATGACGGGAGCGGGGGATACGCAGTATTTT. This encodes CASSMTGAGDTQYF.